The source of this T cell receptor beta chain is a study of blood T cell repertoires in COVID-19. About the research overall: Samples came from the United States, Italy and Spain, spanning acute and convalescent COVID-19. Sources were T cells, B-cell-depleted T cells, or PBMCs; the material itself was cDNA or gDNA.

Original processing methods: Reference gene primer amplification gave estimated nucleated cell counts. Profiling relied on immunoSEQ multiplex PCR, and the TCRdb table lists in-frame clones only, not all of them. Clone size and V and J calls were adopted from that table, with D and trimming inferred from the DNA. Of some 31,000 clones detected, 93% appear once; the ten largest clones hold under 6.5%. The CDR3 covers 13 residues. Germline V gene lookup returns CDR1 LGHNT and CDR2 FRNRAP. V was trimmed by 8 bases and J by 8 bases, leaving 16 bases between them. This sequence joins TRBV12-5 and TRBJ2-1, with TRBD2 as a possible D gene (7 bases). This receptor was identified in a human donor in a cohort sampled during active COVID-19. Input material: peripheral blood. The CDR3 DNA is TGTGCTAGTAACCTAGGGGGGGTGGATGAGCAGTTCTTC. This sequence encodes CASNLGGVDEQFF. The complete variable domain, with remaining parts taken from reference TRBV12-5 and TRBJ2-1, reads DARVTQTPRHKVTEMGQEVTMRCQPILGHNTVFWYRQTMMQGLELLAYFRNRAPLDDSGMPKDRFSAEMPDATLATLKIQPSEPRDSAVYFCASNLGGVDEQFFGPGTRLTVL.